The sequence of this T cell receptor (beta chain) was determined in a study of cytomegalovirus exposure and HLA in healthy donors. The PCR contained 60 Vbeta and 13 Jbeta primers. Some clones are missing from TCRdb's copy, which holds only in-frame ones; the method was immunoSEQ multiplex PCR. The data contain about 150,000 clones, 82% of them singletons. Despite likely unrecorded immune exposures, the donors were nominally healthy at the time of sampling. This CDR3 contains 13 residues. Germline assignment: CDR1 MNHEY and CDR2 SMNVEV (reference sequence). With 8 bases clipped from V and 5 bases from J, the junction kept 8 bases outside the gene matches.

Input material: PBMCs. This sequence was found in a woman aged 45-65 years in good health and CMV-seropositive. The chain recombines TRBV27 with TRBJ2-7, with 8 bases that match TRBD2. The CDR3 loop reads CASRRAGVDEQYF. CDR3 coding DNA: TGTGCCAGCCGGAGAGCGGGGGTCGACGAGCAGTACTTC.